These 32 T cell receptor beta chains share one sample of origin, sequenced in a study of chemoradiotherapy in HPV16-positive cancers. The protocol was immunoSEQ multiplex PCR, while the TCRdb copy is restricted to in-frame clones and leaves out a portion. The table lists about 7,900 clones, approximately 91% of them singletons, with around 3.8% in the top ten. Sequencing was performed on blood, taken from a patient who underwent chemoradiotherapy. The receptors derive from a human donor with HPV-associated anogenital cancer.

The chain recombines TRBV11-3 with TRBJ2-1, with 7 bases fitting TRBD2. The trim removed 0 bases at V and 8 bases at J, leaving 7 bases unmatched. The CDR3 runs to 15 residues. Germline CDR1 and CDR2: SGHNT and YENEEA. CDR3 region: CASSLEGGEWDEQFF. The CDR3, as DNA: TGTGCCAGCAGCTTAGAGGGGGGGGAGTGGGATGAGCAGTTCTTC.

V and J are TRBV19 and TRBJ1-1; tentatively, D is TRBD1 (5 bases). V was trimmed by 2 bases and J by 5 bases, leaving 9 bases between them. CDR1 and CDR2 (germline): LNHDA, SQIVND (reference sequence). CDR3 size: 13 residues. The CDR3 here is CASSIQGWTEAFF. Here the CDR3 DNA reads TGTGCCAGTAGTATACAGGGTTGGACTGAAGCTTTCTTT.

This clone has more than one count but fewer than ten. CDR3 sequence reads: CSVEDPTESSGNTIYF. CDR3 DNA: TGCAGCGTTGAAGATCCGACAGAAAGCTCTGGAAACACCATATATTTT. V usage is TRBV29-1 and J usage is TRBJ1-3; D is possibly TRBD1 (5 bases). Germline CDR1 SQVTM, CDR2 ANQGSEA. Trimming left V 0 bases short and J 0 bases short, with 12 bases between. The CDR3 is 16 residues long.

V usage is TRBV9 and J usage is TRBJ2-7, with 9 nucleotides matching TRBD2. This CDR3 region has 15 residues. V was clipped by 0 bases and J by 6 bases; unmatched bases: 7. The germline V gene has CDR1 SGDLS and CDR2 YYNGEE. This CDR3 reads CASSVGQRGATEQYF. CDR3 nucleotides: TGTGCCAGCAGCGTAGGTCAGCGGGGGGCGACCGAGCAGTACTTC.

The CDR3 DNA reads as TGTGCCTGGAGTGCCAGGCAGGGGGCGGTTGAAAAACTGTTTTTT. Its translation is CAWSARQGAVEKLFF. This chain uses TRBV30 with TRBJ1-4, with 8 bases that match TRBD1. The V segment lost 1 base and the J segment 7 bases; nucleotides outside the gene matches: 8. Per the germline V gene, CDR1 is GTSNPN and CDR2 is SVGIG (reference sequence). The CDR3 consists of 15 residues.

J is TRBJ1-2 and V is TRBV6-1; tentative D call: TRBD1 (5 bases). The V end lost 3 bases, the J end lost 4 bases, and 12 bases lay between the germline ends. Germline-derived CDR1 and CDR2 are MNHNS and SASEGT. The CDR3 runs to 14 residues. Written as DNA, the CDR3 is TGTGCCAGCAGTGATTGGGGCCGGGGCTATGGCTACACCTTC. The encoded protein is CASSDWGRGYGYTF.

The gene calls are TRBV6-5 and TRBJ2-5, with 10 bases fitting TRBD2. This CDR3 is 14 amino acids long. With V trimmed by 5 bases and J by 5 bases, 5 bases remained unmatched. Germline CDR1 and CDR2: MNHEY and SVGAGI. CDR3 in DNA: TGTGCCAGCAGTCTAGCGGGAGATAGGGAGACCCAGTACTTC. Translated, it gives CASSLAGDRETQYF.

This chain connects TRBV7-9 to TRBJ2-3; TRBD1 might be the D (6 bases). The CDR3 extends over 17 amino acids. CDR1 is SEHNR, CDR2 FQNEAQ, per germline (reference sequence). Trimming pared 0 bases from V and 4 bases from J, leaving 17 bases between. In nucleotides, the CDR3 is TGTGCCAGCAGCTTAGCGGGAGCAGGGGATGGAGCAGATACGCAGTATTTT. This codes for CASSLAGAGDGADTQYF.

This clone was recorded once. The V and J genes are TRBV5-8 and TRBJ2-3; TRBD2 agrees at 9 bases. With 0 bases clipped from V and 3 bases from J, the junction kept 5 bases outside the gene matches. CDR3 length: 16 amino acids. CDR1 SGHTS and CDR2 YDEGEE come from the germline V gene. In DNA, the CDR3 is TGTGCCAGCAGCTTGGGCCTAGCGGGAAGTACAGATACGCAGTATTTT. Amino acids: CASSLGLAGSTDTQYF.

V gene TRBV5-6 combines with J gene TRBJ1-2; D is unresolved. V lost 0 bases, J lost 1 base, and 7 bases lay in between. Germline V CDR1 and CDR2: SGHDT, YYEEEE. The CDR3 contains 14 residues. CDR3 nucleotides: TGTGCCAGCAGCTTGGATGAGGTTAACTATGGCTACACCTTC. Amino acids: CASSLDEVNYGYTF.

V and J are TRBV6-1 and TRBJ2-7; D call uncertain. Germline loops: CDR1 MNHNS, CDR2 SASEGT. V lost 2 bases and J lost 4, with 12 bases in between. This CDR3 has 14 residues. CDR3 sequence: CASSENPFAYEQYF. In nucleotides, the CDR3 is TGTGCCAGCAGTGAAAACCCATTCGCATACGAGCAGTACTTC.

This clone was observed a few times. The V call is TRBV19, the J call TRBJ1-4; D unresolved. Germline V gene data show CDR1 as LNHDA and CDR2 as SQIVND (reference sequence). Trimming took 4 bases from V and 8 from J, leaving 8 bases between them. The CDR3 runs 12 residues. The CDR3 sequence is CASSTTGEKLFF. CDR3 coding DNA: TGTGCCAGTAGTACGACCGGGGAAAAACTGTTTTTT.

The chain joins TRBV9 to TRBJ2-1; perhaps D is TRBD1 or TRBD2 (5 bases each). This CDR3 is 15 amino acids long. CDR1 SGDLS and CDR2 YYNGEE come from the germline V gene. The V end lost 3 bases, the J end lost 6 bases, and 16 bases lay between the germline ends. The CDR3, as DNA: TGTGCCAGCAGCGCCGGGACGGAGCTATTCAATGAGCAGTTCTTC. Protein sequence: CASSAGTELFNEQFF.

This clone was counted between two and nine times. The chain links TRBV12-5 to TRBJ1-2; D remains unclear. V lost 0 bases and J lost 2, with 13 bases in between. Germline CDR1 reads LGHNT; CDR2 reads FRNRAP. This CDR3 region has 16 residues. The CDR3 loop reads CASGLVIGPTNYGYTF. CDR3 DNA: TGTGCTAGTGGTTTGGTAATAGGTCCTACGAACTATGGCTACACCTTC.

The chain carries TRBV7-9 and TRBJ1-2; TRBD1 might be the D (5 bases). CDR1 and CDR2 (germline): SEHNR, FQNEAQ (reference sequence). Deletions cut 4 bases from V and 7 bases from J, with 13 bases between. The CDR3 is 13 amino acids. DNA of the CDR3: TGTGCCAGCAGCTCGGCAGGGAAATTTGGCTACACCTTC. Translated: CASSSAGKFGYTF. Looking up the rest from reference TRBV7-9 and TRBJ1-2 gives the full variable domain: DTGVSQNPRHKITKRGQNVTFRCDPISEHNRLYWYRQTLGQGPEFLTYFQNEAQLEKSRLLSDRFSAERPKGSFSTLEIQRTEQGDSAMYLCASSSAGKFGYTFGSGTRLTVV.

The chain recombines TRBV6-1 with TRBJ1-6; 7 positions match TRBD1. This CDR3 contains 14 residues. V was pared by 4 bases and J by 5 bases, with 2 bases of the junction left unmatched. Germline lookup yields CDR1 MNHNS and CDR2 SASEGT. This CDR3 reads CASSVGTDNSPLHF. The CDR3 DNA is TGTGCCAGCAGTGTCGGGACAGATAATTCACCCCTCCACTTT.

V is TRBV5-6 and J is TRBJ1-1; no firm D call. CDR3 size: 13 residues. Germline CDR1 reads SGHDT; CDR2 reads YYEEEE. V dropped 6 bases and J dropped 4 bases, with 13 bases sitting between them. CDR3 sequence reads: CASTTTGSTEAFF. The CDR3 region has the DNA TGTGCCAGCACCACGACCGGAAGCACTGAAGCTTTCTTT.

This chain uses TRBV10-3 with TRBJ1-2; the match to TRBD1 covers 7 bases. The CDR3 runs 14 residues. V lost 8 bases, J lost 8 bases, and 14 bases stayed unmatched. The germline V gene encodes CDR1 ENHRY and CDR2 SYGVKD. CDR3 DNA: TGTGCCATCCGGGGTGAGGGGGCGAGTATGGGCTACACCTTC. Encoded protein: CAIRGEGASMGYTF.

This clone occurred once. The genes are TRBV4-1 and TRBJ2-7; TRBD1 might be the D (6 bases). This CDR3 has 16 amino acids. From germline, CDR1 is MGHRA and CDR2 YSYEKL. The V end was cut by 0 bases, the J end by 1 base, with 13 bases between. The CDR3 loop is CASSQERDTRSYEQYF. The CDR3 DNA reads TGCGCCAGCAGCCAAGAGAGGGACACCAGATCCTACGAGCAGTACTTC.

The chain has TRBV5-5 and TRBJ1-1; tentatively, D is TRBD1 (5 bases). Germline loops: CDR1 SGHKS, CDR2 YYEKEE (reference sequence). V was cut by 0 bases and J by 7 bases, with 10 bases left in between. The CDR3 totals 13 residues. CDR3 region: CASSLASGHEAFF. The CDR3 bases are TGTGCCAGCAGCTTGGCTTCAGGGCATGAAGCTTTCTTT.

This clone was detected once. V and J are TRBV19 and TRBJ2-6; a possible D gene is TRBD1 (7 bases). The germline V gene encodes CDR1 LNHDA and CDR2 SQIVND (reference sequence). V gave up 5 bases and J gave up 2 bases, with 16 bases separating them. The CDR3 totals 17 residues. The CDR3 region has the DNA TGTGCCAGTAGTCTTTTTCCAGGGGGGACTGGGGCCAACGTCCTGACTTTC. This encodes CASSLFPGGTGANVLTF. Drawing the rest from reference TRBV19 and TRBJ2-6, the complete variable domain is DGGITQSPKYLFRKEGQNVTLSCEQNLNHDAMYWYRQDPGQGLRLIYYSQIVNDFQKGDIAEGYSVSREKKESFPLTVTSAQKNPTAFYLCASSLFPGGTGANVLTFGAGSRLTVL.

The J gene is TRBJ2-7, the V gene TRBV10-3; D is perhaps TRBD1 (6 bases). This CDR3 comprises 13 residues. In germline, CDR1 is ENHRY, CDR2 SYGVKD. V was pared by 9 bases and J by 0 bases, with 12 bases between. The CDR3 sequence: CAIGDTSSYEQYF. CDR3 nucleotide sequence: TGTGCCATTGGGGACACGTCCTCCTACGAGCAGTACTTC.

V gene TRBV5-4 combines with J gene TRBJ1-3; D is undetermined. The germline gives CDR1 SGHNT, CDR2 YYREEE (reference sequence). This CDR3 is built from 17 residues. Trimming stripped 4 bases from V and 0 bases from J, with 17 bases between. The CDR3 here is CASSPDPGLLSGNTIYF. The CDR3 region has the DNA TGTGCCAGCAGCCCAGATCCCGGCCTCCTCTCTGGAAACACCATATATTTT.

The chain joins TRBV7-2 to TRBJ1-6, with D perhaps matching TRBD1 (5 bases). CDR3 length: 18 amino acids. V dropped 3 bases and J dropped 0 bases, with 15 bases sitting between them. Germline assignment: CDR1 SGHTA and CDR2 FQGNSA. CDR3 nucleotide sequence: TGTGCCAGCAGCTTGGAGGGGACCGCGAGCTCCTATAATTCACCCCTCCACTTT. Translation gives CASSLEGTASSYNSPLHF. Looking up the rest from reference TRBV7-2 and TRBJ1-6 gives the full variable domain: GAGVSQSPSNKVTEKGKDVELRCDPISGHTALYWYRQSLGQGLEFLIYFQGNSAPDKSGLPSDRFSAERTGGSVSTLTIQRTQQEDSAVYLCASSLEGTASSYNSPLHFGNGTRLTVT.

The CDR3 region has the DNA TGTGCCAGCAGTTTATCAGTTGGTTCTGGAAACACCATATATTTT. It encodes CASSLSVGSGNTIYF. The J gene is TRBJ1-3, the V gene TRBV27; D is undetermined. This CDR3 region has 15 residues. Germline CDR1 reads MNHEY; CDR2 reads SMNVEV (reference sequence). V was cut by 0 bases and J by 1 base, with 7 bases left in between.

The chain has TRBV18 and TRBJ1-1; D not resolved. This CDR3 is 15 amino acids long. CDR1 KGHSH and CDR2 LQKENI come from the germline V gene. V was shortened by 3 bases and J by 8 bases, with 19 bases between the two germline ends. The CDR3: CASSPSIGLLGEAFF. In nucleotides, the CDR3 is TGTGCCAGCTCACCGTCTATAGGACTCCTAGGCGAAGCTTTCTTT.

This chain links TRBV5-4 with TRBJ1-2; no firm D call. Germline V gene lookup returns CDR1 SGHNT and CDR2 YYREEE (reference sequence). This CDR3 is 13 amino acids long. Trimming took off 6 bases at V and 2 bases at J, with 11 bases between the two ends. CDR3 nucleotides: TGTGCCAGCAAACCAGGCCCGAACTATGGCTACACCTTC. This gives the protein CASKPGPNYGYTF.

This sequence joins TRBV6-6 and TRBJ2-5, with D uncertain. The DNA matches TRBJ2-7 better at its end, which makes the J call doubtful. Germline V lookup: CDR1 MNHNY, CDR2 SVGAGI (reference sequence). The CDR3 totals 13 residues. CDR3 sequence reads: CASSDLYRDEQYF. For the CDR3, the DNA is TGTGCCAGCAGTGATCTTTACCGGGACGAGCAGTACTTC.

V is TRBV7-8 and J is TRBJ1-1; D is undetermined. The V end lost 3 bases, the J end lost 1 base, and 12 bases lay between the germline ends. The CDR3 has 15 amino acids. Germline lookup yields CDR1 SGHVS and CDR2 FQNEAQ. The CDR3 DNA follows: TGTGCCAGCAGCTTGAGTGACGGGCCGAACACTGAAGCTTTCTTT. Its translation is CASSLSDGPNTEAFF.

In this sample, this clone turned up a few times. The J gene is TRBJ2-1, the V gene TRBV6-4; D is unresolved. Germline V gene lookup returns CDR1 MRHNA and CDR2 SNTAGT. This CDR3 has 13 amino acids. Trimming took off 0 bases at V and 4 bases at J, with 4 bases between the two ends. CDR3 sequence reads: CASSDSSYNEQFF. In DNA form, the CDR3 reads TGTGCCAGCAGTGACTCGAGTTACAATGAGCAGTTCTTC.

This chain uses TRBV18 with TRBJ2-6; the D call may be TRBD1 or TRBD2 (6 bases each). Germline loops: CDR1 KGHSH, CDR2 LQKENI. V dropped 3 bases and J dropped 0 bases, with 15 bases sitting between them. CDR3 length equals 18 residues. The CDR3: CASSPLGGSDSGANVLTF. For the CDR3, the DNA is TGTGCCAGCTCACCTCTGGGGGGCTCGGACTCTGGGGCCAACGTCCTGACTTTC.

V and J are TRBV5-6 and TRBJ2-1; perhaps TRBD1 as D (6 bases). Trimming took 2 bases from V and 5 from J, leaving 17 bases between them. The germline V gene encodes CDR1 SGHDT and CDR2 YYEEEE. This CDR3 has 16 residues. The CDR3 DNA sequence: TGTGCCAGCAGCTTCAGAGGGGCAGGGGTCAACAATGAGCAGTTCTTC. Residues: CASSFRGAGVNNEQFF.